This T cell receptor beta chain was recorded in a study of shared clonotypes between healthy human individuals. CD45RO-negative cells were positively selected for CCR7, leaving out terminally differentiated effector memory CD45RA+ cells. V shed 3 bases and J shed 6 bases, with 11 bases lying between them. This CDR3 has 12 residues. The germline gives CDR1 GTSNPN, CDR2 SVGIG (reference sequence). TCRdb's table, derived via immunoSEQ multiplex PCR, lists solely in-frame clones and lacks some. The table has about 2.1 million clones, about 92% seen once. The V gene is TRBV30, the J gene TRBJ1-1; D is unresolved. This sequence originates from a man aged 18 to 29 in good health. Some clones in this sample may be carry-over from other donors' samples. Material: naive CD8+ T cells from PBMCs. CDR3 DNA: TGTGCCTGGAGCACTGGGGTGGCTGAAGCTTTCTTT. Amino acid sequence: CAWSTGVAEAFF. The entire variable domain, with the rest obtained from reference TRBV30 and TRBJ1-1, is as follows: SQTIHQWPATLVQPVGSPLSLECTVEGTSNPNLYWYRQAAGRGLQLLFYSVGIGQISSEVPQNLSASRPQDRQFILSSKKLLLSDSGFYLCAWSTGVAEAFFGQGTRLTVV.